The clone carrying this T cell receptor beta chain was counted a few times. This sample was included in a study of T cell changes during pregnancy in multiple sclerosis. Method: immunoSEQ multiplex PCR; TCRdb's copy keeps in-frame clones and lacks some. This table holds tens of thousands of clones, about 89% found once. V dropped 5 bases and J dropped 4 bases, with 12 bases sitting between them. CDR3 length: 13 residues. Germline values: CDR1 SGHRS, CDR2 YFSETQ. The J gene is TRBJ2-5, the V gene TRBV5-1; D possibly corresponds to TRBD2 (5 bases). Here the sequenced sample was CD4+ T cells from peripheral blood mononuclear cells, taken in the first trimester of pregnancy. This sequence was found in a female donor with multiple sclerosis, enrolled in a pregnancy study. The CDR3 sequence: CASRRAAGETQYF. The CDR3 DNA sequence: TGCGCCAGCAGGAGGGCGGCGGGAGAGACCCAGTACTTC.